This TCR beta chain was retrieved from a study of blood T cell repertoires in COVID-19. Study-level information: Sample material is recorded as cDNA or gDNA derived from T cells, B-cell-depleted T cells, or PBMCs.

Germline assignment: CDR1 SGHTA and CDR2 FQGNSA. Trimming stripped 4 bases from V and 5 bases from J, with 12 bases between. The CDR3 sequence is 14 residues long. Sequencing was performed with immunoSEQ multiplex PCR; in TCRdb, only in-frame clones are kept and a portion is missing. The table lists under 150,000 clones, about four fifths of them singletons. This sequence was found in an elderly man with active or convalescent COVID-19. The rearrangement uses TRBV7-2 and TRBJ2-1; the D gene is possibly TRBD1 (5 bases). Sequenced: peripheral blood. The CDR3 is CASSSPRRDNEQFF. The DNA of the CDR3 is TGTGCCAGCAGCTCACCACGCAGGGACAATGAGCAGTTCTTC.